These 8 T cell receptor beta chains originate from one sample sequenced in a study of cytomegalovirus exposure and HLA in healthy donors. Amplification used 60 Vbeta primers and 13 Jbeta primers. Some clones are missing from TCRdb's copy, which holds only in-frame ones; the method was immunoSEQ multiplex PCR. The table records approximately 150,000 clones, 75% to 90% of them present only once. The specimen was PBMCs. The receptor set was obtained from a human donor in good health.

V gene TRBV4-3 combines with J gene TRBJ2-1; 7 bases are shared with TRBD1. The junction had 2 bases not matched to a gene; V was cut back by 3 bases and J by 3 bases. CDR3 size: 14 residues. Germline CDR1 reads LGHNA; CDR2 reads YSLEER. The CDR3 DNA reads TGCGCCAGCAGCCAGAGGACAGGCTACAATGAGCAGTTCTTC. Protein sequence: CASSQRTGYNEQFF.

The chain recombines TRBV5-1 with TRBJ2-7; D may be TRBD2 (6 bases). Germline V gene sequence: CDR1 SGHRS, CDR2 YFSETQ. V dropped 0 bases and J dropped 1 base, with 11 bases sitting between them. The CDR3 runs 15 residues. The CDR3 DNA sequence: TGCGCCAGCAGCTTGGGTCAGGGAGGTTCCTACGAGCAGTACTTC. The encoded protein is CASSLGQGGSYEQYF.

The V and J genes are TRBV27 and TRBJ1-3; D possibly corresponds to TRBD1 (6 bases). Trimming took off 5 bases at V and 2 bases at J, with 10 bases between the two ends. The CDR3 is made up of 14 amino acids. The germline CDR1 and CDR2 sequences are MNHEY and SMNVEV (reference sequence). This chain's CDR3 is CASSPTGAGNTIYF. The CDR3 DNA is TGTGCCAGCAGTCCGACAGGAGCTGGAAACACCATATATTTT.

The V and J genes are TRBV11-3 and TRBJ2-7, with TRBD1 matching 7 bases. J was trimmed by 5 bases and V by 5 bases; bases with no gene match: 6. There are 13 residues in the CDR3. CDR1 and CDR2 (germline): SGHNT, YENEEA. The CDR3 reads CASSRGGPHEQYF. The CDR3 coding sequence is TGTGCCAGCAGCCGAGGGGGCCCCCACGAGCAGTACTTC.

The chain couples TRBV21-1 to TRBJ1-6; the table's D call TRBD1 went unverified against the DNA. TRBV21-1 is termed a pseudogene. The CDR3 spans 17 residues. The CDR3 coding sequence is TGTGCCAGCAGCCTAGGGGGACAGGGGCCCTATAATTCACCCCTCCACTTT. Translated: CASSLGGQGPYNSPLHF.

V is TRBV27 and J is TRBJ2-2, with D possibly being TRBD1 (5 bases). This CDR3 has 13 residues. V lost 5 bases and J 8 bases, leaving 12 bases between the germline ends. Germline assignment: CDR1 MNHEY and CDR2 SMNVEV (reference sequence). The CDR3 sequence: CASSLLKGGELFF. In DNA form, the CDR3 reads TGTGCCAGCAGTCTTTTGAAGGGGGGGGAGCTGTTTTTT.

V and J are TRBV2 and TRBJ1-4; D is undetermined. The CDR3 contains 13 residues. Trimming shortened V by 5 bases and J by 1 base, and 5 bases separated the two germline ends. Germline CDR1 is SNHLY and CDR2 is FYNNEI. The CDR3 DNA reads TGTGCCAGCAGTCCGGGAACTAATGAAAAACTGTTTTTT. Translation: CASSPGTNEKLFF.

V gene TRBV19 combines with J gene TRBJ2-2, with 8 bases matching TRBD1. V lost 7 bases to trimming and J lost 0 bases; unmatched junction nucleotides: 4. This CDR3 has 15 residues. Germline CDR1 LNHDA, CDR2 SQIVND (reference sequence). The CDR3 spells CASKRTGPNTGELFF. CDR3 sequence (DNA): TGTGCCAGTAAACGGACAGGGCCGAACACCGGGGAGCTGTTTTTT.